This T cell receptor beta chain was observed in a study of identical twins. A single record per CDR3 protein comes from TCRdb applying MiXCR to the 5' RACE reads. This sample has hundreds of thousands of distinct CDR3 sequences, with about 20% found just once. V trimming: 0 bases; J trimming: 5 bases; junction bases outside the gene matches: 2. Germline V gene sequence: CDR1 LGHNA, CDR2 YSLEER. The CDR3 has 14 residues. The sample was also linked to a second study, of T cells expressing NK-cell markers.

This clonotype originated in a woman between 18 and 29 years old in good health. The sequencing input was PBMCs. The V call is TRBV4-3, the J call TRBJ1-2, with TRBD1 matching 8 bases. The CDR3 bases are TGCGCCAGCAGCCAAGACGGGACAGGATATGGCTACACCTTC. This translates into CASSQDGTGYGYTF.